This passage covers 11 T cell receptor beta chains from one sample sequenced in a study of blood T cell repertoires in COVID-19 (TCRdb year 2020). The method was the immunoSEQ multiplex PCR assay. TCRdb's version of the immuneACCESS table is confined to in-frame rearrangements and falls short of the full clone set. An unresolved V gene accounts for under half of the shortfall where checked; the remainder is of unknown origin. The sample records 100,000 to 120,000 clones, about three quarters of which are singletons. The top ten constitute less than 2% of the sample. The material sequenced was peripheral blood. The receptors were gathered from a woman in her 40s with acute or convalescent COVID-19.

The V call is TRBV5-1, the J call TRBJ2-7, with 7 bases aligning to TRBD1. Germline trimming cut 3 bases from V and 0 bases from J; bases unmatched to any gene: 15. CDR1 and CDR2 from the germline V gene are SGHRS and YFSETQ. This CDR3 has 18 amino acids. The DNA for the CDR3 is TGCGCCAGCAGCTCCGGGACAGCCCCAACCCTTCCCTCCTACGAGCAGTACTTC. Translation: CASSSGTAPTLPSYEQYF.

V and J are TRBV6-1 and TRBJ1-6, with TRBD1 as a possible D gene (6 bases). Germline CDR1 reads MNHNS; CDR2 reads SASEGT. The CDR3 covers 14 residues. V lost 2 bases and J 8 bases, leaving 10 bases between the germline ends. In nucleotides, the CDR3 is TGTGCCAGCAGTGAATGGGGGACATATTCACCCCTCCACTTT. Translated, it gives CASSEWGTYSPLHF.

V and J are TRBV12-3 or TRBV12-4 and TRBJ2-2; D ambiguous. Between the trimmed V and J ends, which lost 2 bases and 5 bases, there was a span of 6 bases. This CDR3 has 13 amino acids. The CDR3 sequence is CASSLLPTGELFF. CDR3 bases: TGTGCCAGCAGTTTACTCCCGACCGGGGAGCTGTTTTTT.

The rearrangement links TRBV3-1 (or the pseudogene TRBV3-2) to TRBJ2-7, with TRBD1 as a possible D gene (6 bases). CDR3 length: 15 residues. V lost 1 base, J lost 3 bases, and 13 bases lay in between. Per germline, CDR1 LGHDT and CDR2 YNNKEL (reference sequence). The CDR3 sequence: CASSQGSGALYEQYF. The CDR3 coding sequence is TGTGCCAGCAGCCAAGGTTCAGGGGCCCTCTACGAGCAGTACTTC.

This clone was detected only a few times. V usage is TRBV9 and J usage is TRBJ1-1, with D possibly being TRBD1 (5 bases). The CDR3 covers 13 residues. Germline lookup yields CDR1 SGDLS and CDR2 YYNGEE. V was cut by 4 bases and J by 5 bases, with 12 bases left in between. The CDR3 DNA is TGTGCCAGCAGCCCCGGGGGGAGGACTGAAGCTTTCTTT. Translation gives CASSPGGRTEAFF.

In this sample, this clone turned up a few times. CDR3: CASSLATGSYEQYF. The CDR3 DNA sequence: TGTGCCAGCAGCTTAGCGACAGGATCCTACGAGCAGTACTTC. The rearrangement joins TRBV7-2 to TRBJ2-7, with a tentative D call TRBD1 (6 bases). The germline gives CDR1 SGHTA, CDR2 FQGNSA. V was pared by 0 bases and J by 1 base, with 7 bases between. The CDR3 sequence is 14 residues long.

J is TRBJ1-5 and V is TRBV4-2, with a tentative D call TRBD1 (6 bases). Germline CDR1 LGHNA, CDR2 YNFKEQ. The CDR3 is 16 amino acids. The V end lost 0 bases, the J end lost 5 bases, and 14 bases lay between the germline ends. The CDR3 is CASSQDYPGDYQPQHF. CDR3 DNA: TGTGCCAGCAGCCAAGATTACCCAGGGGATTATCAGCCCCAGCATTTT.

The J gene is TRBJ2-7, the V gene TRBV5-5, with TRBD2 matching 9 bases. V shed 6 bases, J shed 3 bases, and the junction held 10 bases outside the gene matches. CDR3 size: 15 residues. Germline CDR1 reads SGHKS; CDR2 reads YYEKEE (reference sequence). Written as DNA, the CDR3 is TGTGCCAGCACCCTCACCGGGACTAGCAGCTACGAGCAGTACTTC. This codes for CASTLTGTSSYEQYF.

The chain couples TRBV9 to TRBJ2-5, with 10 nucleotides matching TRBD1. CDR1 is SGDLS and CDR2 is YYNGEE in the germline V gene. The CDR3 is 14 amino acids. The V gene end was trimmed by 3 bases and the J gene end by 5 bases; junction bases not matched to a gene: 4. The chain's CDR3 is CASSGQGAQETQYF. The CDR3 DNA follows: TGTGCCAGCAGCGGACAGGGGGCACAGGAGACCCAGTACTTC.

V is TRBV18 and J is TRBJ2-5, with TRBD1 as a possible D gene (6 bases). V was cut by 8 bases and J by 5 bases, with 21 bases left in between. This CDR3 contains 15 residues. In germline, CDR1 is KGHSH, CDR2 LQKENI. The CDR3 here is CASDTTGQIGETQYF. DNA of the CDR3: TGTGCCAGCGACACCACGGGACAAATAGGGGAGACCCAGTACTTC.

The genes are TRBV10-3 and TRBJ1-2; tentative D call: TRBD1 (5 bases). The germline gives CDR1 ENHRY, CDR2 SYGVKD. V lost 0 bases and J lost 4, with 15 bases in between. The CDR3 covers 16 residues. The CDR3 bases are TGTGCCATCAGTGAGTCGCGGGACGGCGGCGGCTATGGCTACACCTTC. Translated: CAISESRDGGGYGYTF.